Described below is a single T cell receptor (beta chain) sequence and its context. In the authors' workflow: Amplification from reference gene primers served as the basis for estimated nucleated cell counts. Sequencing was performed with immunoSEQ multiplex PCR; in TCRdb, only in-frame clones are kept and a portion is missing. V, J and clone size are those of that table, while D and trimming were read from the DNA. The top ten hold around 4% of the sample, which has almost 350,000 clones, more than 70% seen once. The CDR3 is 15 residues long. Looked up from germline, CDR1 is LNHDA and CDR2 is SQIVND (reference sequence). Trimming stripped 6 bases from V and 0 bases from J, with 14 bases between. The sample originates from a study of blood T cell repertoires in COVID-19. Looking at the study overall: There were acute and convalescent COVID-19 samples, and they came from the United States, Italy and Spain.

The sequence came from a woman aged 60-75 years with COVID-19, enrolled during active disease. The V call is TRBV19, the J call TRBJ1-1; no clear D. The specimen was peripheral blood. The DNA of the CDR3 is TGTGCCAGTAGATCCCAGACAATCATGAACACTGAAGCTTTCTTT. Amino acids: CASRSQTIMNTEAFF.